These 8 T cell receptor beta chains were sequenced from one sample in a study of T-cell reconstitution after alpha-beta-depleted transplantation in children. Construction of the TCRbeta library involved unique molecular identifiers. In TCRdb, the PCR reads were re-called with MiXCR into one record per CDR3 protein. This table has roughly 420,000 distinct CDR3 sequences, roughly 15% appearing once. Specimen: PBMCs, mostly from graft donor cells, collected 360 days after TCRalphabeta/CD19-depleted stem cell transplant. The source is a boy younger than two who had a stem cell transplant for Wiskott-Aldrich syndrome, so the T cells may come from the graft donor.

V is TRBV7-9 and J is TRBJ2-3; 9 bases agree with TRBD2. V was pared by 5 bases and J by 2 bases, with 11 bases of the junction left unmatched. The germline V gene has CDR1 SEHNR and CDR2 FQNEAQ (reference sequence). This CDR3 is 17 amino acids long. CDR3 nucleotide sequence: TGTGCCAGCAGCCCTCGGGCTAGCGGGGTTATCACAGATACGCAGTATTTT. It encodes CASSPRASGVITDTQYF.

The rearrangement uses TRBV5-6 and TRBJ2-2; the D gene could be TRBD1 or TRBD2 (7 bases each). V was clipped by 4 bases and J by 4 bases, with 20 bases between them. CDR1 is SGHDT and CDR2 is YYEEEE in the germline V gene. The CDR3 sequence is 17 residues long. CDR3 amino acids: CASSTLGGGFVTGELFF. CDR3 nucleotide sequence: TGTGCCAGCAGCACCTTGGGAGGGGGCTTCGTCACCGGGGAGCTGTTTTTT.

The V gene is TRBV12-3 or TRBV12-4, the J gene TRBJ2-4; 10 positions agree with TRBD2. The CDR3 totals 14 residues. V lost 7 bases, J lost 7 bases, and 7 bases stayed unmatched. CDR3 nucleotides: TGTGCCAGCACCCGAGCGGGGGGGCCCAACATTCAGTACTTC. Amino acids: CASTRAGGPNIQYF.

A few counts support this clonotype. V is TRBV10-3 and J is TRBJ2-1, with D tentatively TRBD2 (6 bases). Trimming took 11 bases from V and 0 from J, leaving 17 bases between them. Germline lookup yields CDR1 ENHRY and CDR2 SYGVKD. The CDR3 is 15 amino acids. In DNA, the CDR3 is TGTGCCGTAAAACGTTGGGGGGACTCCTACAATGAGCAGTTCTTC. This gives the protein CAVKRWGDSYNEQFF.

This clonotype was counted only a few times. This chain uses TRBV12-3 or TRBV12-4 with TRBJ2-2; unclear D gene. The V and J ends lost 1 base and 6 bases respectively, with 6 bases between them. The CDR3 covers 13 residues. For the CDR3, the DNA is TGTGCCAGCAGTTTAGACTATGCCGGGGAGCTGTTTTTT. Translated: CASSLDYAGELFF.

The rearrangement uses TRBV20-1 and TRBJ2-3; the D gene is possibly TRBD2 (5 bases). V was trimmed by 6 bases and J by 1 base, leaving 14 bases between them. Germline CDR1 reads DFQATT; CDR2 reads SNEGSKA (reference sequence). The length of the CDR3 is 14 residues. CDR3 in amino acids: CSARRVTRTDTQYF. DNA of the CDR3: TGCAGTGCCAGGCGGGTCACCCGCACAGATACGCAGTATTTT.

This clonotype was recorded a few times. The chain links TRBV10-2 to TRBJ1-6; possible D gene TRBD1, 6 bases. Germline V CDR1 and CDR2: WSHSY, SAAADI. The CDR3 runs 14 residues. Between the trimmed V and J ends, which lost 2 bases and 11 bases, there was a span of 13 bases. The CDR3 is CASSERQGRPPLHF. The DNA of the CDR3 is TGCGCCAGCAGTGAGAGGCAGGGGAGGCCACCCCTCCACTTT.

V gene TRBV10-2 combines with J gene TRBJ2-3; possible D gene TRBD1, 5 bases. V was cut by 3 bases and J by 4 bases, with 5 bases left in between. The CDR3 totals 12 residues. Looked up from germline, CDR1 is WSHSY and CDR2 is SAAADI. CDR3: CASSEGADTQYF. DNA of the CDR3: TGCGCCAGCAGTGAAGGGGCAGATACGCAGTATTTT.